A single sample is the source of the 29 T cell receptor beta chains below, sequenced in a study of CD8 T cells in ankylosing spondylitis. TCRdb independently ran MiXCR on the 5' RACE reads; one entry per CDR3 protein. The table includes 250,000 or so distinct CDR3 sequences, around 25% detected once. Sequenced material: blood, either unsorted or a sorted T cell fraction (not recorded which). Source of these receptors: a male donor with ankylosing spondylitis or in good health (not recorded which).

This clonotype was observed a handful of times. This chain links TRBV2 with TRBJ2-5; D ambiguous. Germline V gene sequence: CDR1 SNHLY, CDR2 FYNNEI. There are 16 residues in the CDR3. V was cut by 7 bases and J by 5 bases, with 23 bases left in between. The CDR3 DNA sequence: TGTGCCAGCACCGCGGACGGGCTACCCCAGGCGGAGACCCAGTACTTC. It codes for CASTADGLPQAETQYF.

This chain links TRBV20-1 with TRBJ2-7; 9 bases align to TRBD1. CDR1 DFQATT and CDR2 SNEGSKA come from the germline V gene (reference sequence). This CDR3 is 16 amino acids long. The ends lost 2 bases at V and 3 bases at J; junction bases unmatched: 11. As DNA, the CDR3 is TGCAGTGCTAGAAACACCGGGACAGGGAGCATCTACGAGCAGTACTTC. Amino acids: CSARNTGTGSIYEQYF.

This chain connects TRBV20-1 to TRBJ2-5; unclear D gene. CDR1 is DFQATT, CDR2 SNEGSKA, per germline (reference sequence). The CDR3 has 13 residues. The V end lost 0 bases, the J end lost 2 bases, and 7 bases lay between the germline ends. This chain's CDR3 is CSAREPPQETQYF. The CDR3 DNA sequence: TGCAGTGCTAGAGAGCCACCGCAAGAGACCCAGTACTTC.

This chain uses TRBV19 with TRBJ1-2; 12 nucleotides agree with TRBD1. The germline CDR1 and CDR2 sequences are LNHDA and SQIVND (reference sequence). CDR3 size: 14 residues. Trimming at V came to 9 bases and at J to 12 bases, leaving 14 bases not matched to a gene. This CDR3 reads CASRTSAGQGADTF. The CDR3 DNA reads TGTGCCAGCCGCACCTCTGCGGGACAGGGGGCGGACACCTTC. Filled out from reference TRBV19 and TRBJ1-2, the complete variable domain reads DGGITQSPKYLFRKEGQNVTLSCEQNLNHDAMYWYRQDPGQGLRLIYYSQIVNDFQKGDIAEGYSVSREKKESFPLTVTSAQKNPTAFYLCASRTSAGQGADTFGSGTRLTVV.

At least ten counts were recorded for this clonotype. The CDR3 DNA is TGTGCCTCCCGGACGGAGGTCACCAATCAGCCCCAGCATTTT. It is translated as CASRTEVTNQPQHF. The chain employs TRBV6-1 and TRBJ1-5; no clear D gene. Germline values: CDR1 MNHNS, CDR2 SASEGT. Trimming removed 11 bases from V and 3 bases from J, with 17 bases in between. This CDR3 comprises 14 residues.

The CDR3 coding sequence is TGTGCCACCGCGGGGGGCTACAATGAGCAGTTCTTC. The encoded protein is CATAGGYNEQFF. The genes are TRBV12-3 or TRBV12-4 and TRBJ2-1, with 8 nucleotides matching TRBD2. This CDR3 comprises 12 residues. The ends lost 10 bases at V and 3 bases at J; junction bases unmatched: 2.

In this sample, this clonotype turned up a few times. The chain has TRBV29-1 and TRBJ2-5; D not resolved. The length of the CDR3 is 10 residues. V was shortened by 7 bases and J by 3 bases, with 6 bases between the two germline ends. The germline CDR1 and CDR2 sequences are SQVTM and ANQGSEA. DNA for the CDR3: TGCAGCGGAAGAAAAGAGACCCAGTACTTC. It codes for CSGRKETQYF.

This clonotype came up a few times. This chain links TRBV20-1 with TRBJ1-1, with D tentatively TRBD1 (5 bases). The germline V gene has CDR1 DFQATT and CDR2 SNEGSKA (reference sequence). The CDR3 is 11 amino acids. The CDR3 reads CRGSRGTEAFF. The CDR3 DNA follows: TGCAGGGGATCGAGGGGAACTGAAGCTTTCTTT.

This clonotype appeared a few times. This may be a read error, as it is one base from a much larger clone. This chain uses TRBV20-1 with TRBJ2-5; 8 bases agree with TRBD1. Trimming cost V 6 bases and J 3 bases; bases outside gene matches: 3. The CDR3 covers 12 residues. Germline CDR1 DFQATT, CDR2 SNEGSKA (reference sequence). CDR3 protein: CSATTGEETQYF. The CDR3 nucleotides read TGCAGTGCAACGACAGGGGAAGAGACCCAGTACTTC.

This clonotype has at least ten counts. The chain joins TRBV20-1 to TRBJ1-2, with D maybe TRBD1 (5 bases). The V gene lost 5 bases and the J gene lost 7 bases, with 23 bases spanning the gap. This CDR3 contains 15 residues. Looked up from germline, CDR1 is DFQATT and CDR2 is SNEGSKA (reference sequence). CDR3 DNA sequence: TGCAGTGCTGCCCCTCCGACCGCGGGGGTTCTTGGCTACACCTTC. This sequence encodes CSAAPPTAGVLGYTF.

At least ten counts were recorded for this clonotype. This chain links TRBV12-3 or TRBV12-4 with TRBJ2-3; 8 bases line up with TRBD1. The CDR3 is made up of 13 amino acids. The V and J ends lost 2 bases and 6 bases, in that order; junction bases with no gene match: 1. This CDR3 reads CASSLQGADTQYF. The CDR3 DNA sequence: TGTGCCAGCAGTTTACAGGGGGCGGATACGCAGTATTTT.

This clonotype was observed many times. This rearrangement joins TRBV20-1 to TRBJ2-5; 13 nucleotides agree with TRBD2. The CDR3 is 14 residues long. V shed 6 bases and J 7 bases; nucleotides not matched to a gene: 8. Germline V gene data show CDR1 as DFQATT and CDR2 as SNEGSKA (reference sequence). CDR3 nucleotide sequence: TGCAGTGCGGTGACTAGCGGGGGGTCGGGGACCCAGTACTTC. Translated, it gives CSAVTSGGSGTQYF.

The V gene is TRBV2, the J gene TRBJ1-5; no reliable D call. CDR3 size: 14 residues. Germline CDR1 SNHLY, CDR2 FYNNEI. Between the trimmed V and J ends, which lost 3 bases and 1 base, there was a span of 7 bases. The CDR3 sequence is CASSDTESNQPQHF. The CDR3 coding sequence is TGTGCCAGCAGTGACACAGAGAGCAATCAGCCCCAGCATTTT. Full variable domain (missing parts from reference TRBV2 and TRBJ1-5): EPEVTQTPSHQVTQMGQEVILRCVPISNHLYFYWYRQILGQKVEFLVSFYNNEISEKSEIFDDQFSVERPDGSNFTLKIRSTKLEDSAMYFCASSDTESNQPQHFGDGTRLSIL.

The chain is built from TRBV12-3 or TRBV12-4 and TRBJ2-5; weak D call: TRBD2 (6 bases). V dropped 2 bases and J dropped 5 bases, with 12 bases sitting between them. The CDR3 runs to 14 residues. The CDR3 nucleotides are TGTGCCAGCAGTTTATCGGCAGGGAGGGAGACCCAGTACTTC. It encodes CASSLSAGRETQYF.

The chain couples TRBV20-1 to TRBJ2-3, with TRBD2 matching 9 bases. Trimming took 5 bases from V and 2 from J; bases not matched to a gene: 8. Per germline, CDR1 DFQATT and CDR2 SNEGSKA (reference sequence). The CDR3 is 15 residues long. The CDR3, as DNA: TGCAGTGCTGTTCGACTAGCGGAAAACACAGATACGCAGTATTTT. It encodes CSAVRLAENTDTQYF.

This chain links TRBV20-1 with TRBJ2-1; TRBD1 matches at 8 bases. Germline values: CDR1 DFQATT, CDR2 SNEGSKA (reference sequence). V shed 7 bases, J shed 0 bases, and the junction held 5 bases outside the gene matches. The CDR3 extends over 14 amino acids. The CDR3: CSVTGGSSYNEQFF. In DNA form, the CDR3 reads TGCAGTGTTACAGGGGGAAGCTCCTACAATGAGCAGTTCTTC.

In its sample, this clonotype was seen many times. The CDR3 spells CASSSVGKAFF. The CDR3 DNA follows: TGTGCCAGCAGTTCAGTCGGTAAAGCTTTCTTT. The gene calls are TRBV12-3 or TRBV12-4 and TRBJ1-1, with D uncertain. The CDR3 has 11 amino acids. Trimming took 4 bases from V and 9 from J, leaving 9 bases between them.

V gene TRBV6-2 or TRBV6-3 combines with J gene TRBJ2-5, with D possibly TRBD2 on 5 matching bases. CDR1 is MNHEY, CDR2 SVGEGT, per germline. The germline V and J ends were trimmed by 2 bases and 4 bases, with 8 bases remaining between them. This CDR3 spans 13 amino acids. The DNA of the CDR3 is TGTGCCAGCAGTTACAGCGGTCCAGAGACCCAGTACTTC. Its protein is CASSYSGPETQYF.

This chain uses TRBV10-3 with TRBJ2-7; D possibly corresponds to TRBD2 (6 bases). The V gene's germline CDR1 is ENHRY and CDR2 SYGVKD. The CDR3 has 13 amino acids. Trimming took off 4 bases at V and 6 bases at J, with 13 bases between the two ends. The DNA of the CDR3 is TGTGCCATCAGTGGGAACGGGGGACGCGAGCAGTACTTC. Protein sequence: CAISGNGGREQYF.

This clonotype was detected a few times. The CDR3 sequence: CATSRDRAGQETQYF. As DNA, the CDR3 is TGTGCCACCAGCAGAGATAGAGCGGGGCAAGAGACCCAGTACTTC. The rearrangement joins TRBV15 to TRBJ2-5, with 7 bases aligning to TRBD2. V was pared by 0 bases and J by 2 bases, with 3 bases of the junction left unmatched. CDR1 and CDR2 from the germline V gene are LNHNV and YYDKDF (reference sequence). The CDR3 length is 15 residues.

The chain links TRBV20-1 to TRBJ1-5, with no clear D. CDR3 length: 14 amino acids. The germline gives CDR1 DFQATT, CDR2 SNEGSKA (reference sequence). V lost 3 bases and J lost 6, with 15 bases in between. In DNA form, the CDR3 reads TGCAGTGCTAGGGGAGCGGTCGCGGTTCAGCCCCAGCATTTT. It encodes CSARGAVAVQPQHF.

This clonotype occurred a few times. The chain carries TRBV19 and TRBJ1-5; possible D gene TRBD1, 5 bases. The germline V gene has CDR1 LNHDA and CDR2 SQIVND (reference sequence). V was pared by 3 bases and J by 6 bases, with 12 bases between. CDR3 length: 14 residues. CDR3 bases: TGTGCCAGTAGTATTCGGGGGACGGCTCAGCCCCAGCATTTT. Its translation: CASSIRGTAQPQHF.

This clonotype has just a few counts. The V call is TRBV12-3 or TRBV12-4, the J call TRBJ2-6; D unclear. V dropped 2 bases and J dropped 0 bases, with 5 bases sitting between them. The CDR3 loop spans 15 amino acids. DNA of the CDR3: TGTGCCAGCAGTTTAAGCACCTCTGGGGCCAACGTCCTGACTTTC. This encodes CASSLSTSGANVLTF.

This clonotype was detected a few times. This chain uses TRBV12-3 or TRBV12-4 with TRBJ1-6; D is undetermined. CDR3 size: 13 residues. Deletions cut 3 bases from V and 7 bases from J, with 7 bases between. The CDR3 spells CASSFSRNSPLHF. The CDR3 DNA is TGTGCCAGCAGTTTTTCGAGGAATTCACCCCTCCACTTT.

V usage is TRBV12-3 or TRBV12-4 and J usage is TRBJ1-2, with 9 bases identical to TRBD1. CDR3 size: 15 residues. With 3 bases clipped from V and 3 bases from J, the junction kept 5 bases outside the gene matches. The CDR3 protein is CASSFMDRGDYGYTF. DNA of the CDR3: TGTGCCAGCAGTTTCATGGACAGGGGTGACTATGGCTACACCTTC.

This clonotype was observed a handful of times. The chain joins TRBV5-1 to TRBJ1-1; D not certain. Germline assignment: CDR1 SGHRS and CDR2 YFSETQ. Trimming stripped 0 bases from V and 3 bases from J, with 6 bases between. The CDR3 sequence is 13 residues long. The CDR3 bases are TGCGCCAGCAGCTTGGTCGTCGACACTGAAGCTTTCTTT. Translating gives CASSLVVDTEAFF.

This clonotype was seen many times. J is TRBJ2-3 and V is TRBV7-8; tentatively, D is TRBD2 (6 bases). This CDR3 has 16 amino acids. Trimming took off 4 bases at V and 4 bases at J, with 18 bases between the two ends. Germline loops: CDR1 SGHVS, CDR2 FQNEAQ. The CDR3 DNA follows: TGTGCCAGCAGCTGGGGTCCGGGGGTTAGGGCAGATACGCAGTATTTT. This sequence encodes CASSWGPGVRADTQYF.

The chain uses TRBV20-1 and TRBJ2-5; tentatively, D is TRBD2 (6 bases). The CDR3 covers 13 residues. In germline, CDR1 is DFQATT, CDR2 SNEGSKA (reference sequence). Trimming cost V 6 bases and J 5 bases, with 16 bases left between them. CDR3 in DNA: TGCAGTGCCCCTATTTGGGGGGAGGAGACCCAGTACTTC. It specifies CSAPIWGEETQYF.

The rearrangement uses TRBV20-1 and TRBJ1-6; 7 bases match TRBD1. The V and J ends lost 2 bases and 6 bases, in that order; junction bases with no gene match: 4. Germline V gene sequence: CDR1 DFQATT, CDR2 SNEGSKA (reference sequence). There are 14 residues in the CDR3. The CDR3 protein is CSARRDSFNSPLHF. CDR3 DNA: TGCAGTGCTAGACGGGACAGCTTTAATTCACCCCTCCACTTT.